A single sample is the source of the 15 T cell receptor beta chains below, sequenced in a study of OX40 agonist ivuxolimab in advanced cancers. Sequencing was performed with immunoSEQ multiplex PCR; in TCRdb, only in-frame clones are kept and a portion is missing. Of about 83,000 clones in the sample, roughly 90% were seen once. The specimen comprised CD4+ or CD8+ T cells sorted from blood, sampled in a trial of the OX40 agonist ivuxolimab. The receptor set was obtained from an adult with an advanced solid tumor such as melanoma, head and neck, liver or kidney cancer.

The chain employs TRBV18 and TRBJ1-1, with TRBD1 matching 7 bases. The CDR3 sequence is 12 residues long. With 5 bases clipped from V and 10 bases from J, the junction kept 7 bases outside the gene matches. The germline V gene encodes CDR1 KGHSH and CDR2 LQKENI. The CDR3 reads CASSTGQDLAFF. The CDR3, as DNA: TGTGCCAGCTCAACTGGACAGGATTTAGCTTTCTTT. Looking up the rest from reference TRBV18 and TRBJ1-1 gives the full variable domain: NAGVMQNPRHLVRRRGQEARLRCSPMKGHSHVYWYRQLPEEGLKFMVYLQKENIIDESGMPKERFSAEFPKEGPSILRIQQVVRGDSAAYFCASSTGQDLAFFGQGTRLTVV.

This chain joins TRBV7-8 and TRBJ1-4, with D uncertain. CDR1 SGHVS and CDR2 FQNEAQ come from the germline V gene. The CDR3 contains 14 residues. Trimming removed 1 base from V and 8 bases from J, with 11 bases in between. The CDR3 sequence is CASSLEGRREKLFF. In nucleotides, the CDR3 is TGTGCCAGCAGCTTAGAGGGCAGAAGGGAAAAACTGTTTTTT.

This clone occurred a few times. The CDR3 sequence is CASSSVGANGYTF. In DNA form, the CDR3 reads TGCGCCAGCAGCTCGGTAGGGGCAAATGGCTACACCTTC. This sequence joins TRBV5-1 and TRBJ1-2; D is perhaps TRBD1 (5 bases). Per germline, CDR1 SGHRS and CDR2 YFSETQ. Trimming pared 3 bases from V and 6 bases from J, leaving 12 bases between. There are 13 residues in the CDR3.

Only a few counts were recorded for this clone. This chain links TRBV7-2 with TRBJ1-6, with 8 bases aligning to TRBD1. The CDR3 loop spans 14 amino acids. Losses at the gene ends were 7 bases for V and 7 bases for J; bases not matched to a gene: 6. Germline CDR1 is SGHTA and CDR2 is FQGNSA. The CDR3 sequence: CASTLDRVNSPLHF. The CDR3 DNA reads as TGTGCCAGCACCCTGGACAGGGTAAATTCACCCCTCCACTTT.

The CDR3 bases are TGTGCCAGCAGCGTTTCGTCAATGACCGGGCCCCGGTGGGGATACGAGCAGTACTTC. It yields the protein CASSVSSMTGPRWGYEQYF. J is TRBJ2-7 and V is TRBV21-1. TRBV21-1 is a pseudogene locus. The CDR3 runs to 19 residues.

The chain joins TRBV5-1 to TRBJ2-1; the match to TRBD2 covers 7 bases. The CDR3 is 15 amino acids. V gave up 6 bases and J gave up 7 bases; unmatched junction bases: 13. Germline CDR1 is SGHRS and CDR2 is YFSETQ. The CDR3 sequence: CASKSRGVLGNEQFF. CDR3 nucleotides: TGCGCCAGCAAAAGTCGGGGGGTGTTAGGGAATGAGCAGTTCTTC.

The chain uses TRBV7-6 and TRBJ1-4; D is uncertain. Per germline, CDR1 SGHVS and CDR2 FNYEAQ. This CDR3 contains 15 residues. V was cut by 4 bases and J by 0 bases, with 9 bases left in between. The CDR3 region is CASSYSAATNEKLFF. The CDR3 DNA reads TGTGCCAGCAGCTATTCAGCTGCAACTAATGAAAAACTGTTTTTT.

V is TRBV10-3 and J is TRBJ1-1; 8 positions match TRBD1. Losses at the gene ends were 10 bases for V and 2 bases for J; bases not matched to a gene: 6. CDR3 size: 13 residues. Germline assignment: CDR1 ENHRY and CDR2 SYGVKD. CDR3 sequence: CATGQGGNTEAFF. The DNA of the CDR3 is TGTGCCACCGGACAGGGAGGAAACACTGAAGCTTTCTTT.

V usage is TRBV5-1 and J usage is TRBJ2-2; D is undetermined. Trimming stripped 0 bases from V and 8 bases from J, with 8 bases between. CDR3 length equals 13 residues. CDR1 is SGHRS and CDR2 is YFSETQ in the germline V gene. The CDR3 loop reads CASSLGTPGELFF. The CDR3 DNA follows: TGCGCCAGCAGCTTGGGAACCCCGGGGGAGCTGTTTTTT.

The chain combines TRBV19 with TRBJ1-1, with no clear D. This CDR3 comprises 14 residues. V was trimmed by 7 bases and J by 1 base, leaving 13 bases between them. Germline V gene sequence: CDR1 LNHDA, CDR2 SQIVND (reference sequence). The CDR3 bases are TGTGCCAGTACCATCAGGCAGCCGAACACTGAAGCTTTCTTT. Translating gives CASTIRQPNTEAFF. Complete variable domain (other parts from reference TRBV19 and TRBJ1-1): DGGITQSPKYLFRKEGQNVTLSCEQNLNHDAMYWYRQDPGQGLRLIYYSQIVNDFQKGDIAEGYSVSREKKESFPLTVTSAQKNPTAFYLCASTIRQPNTEAFFGQGTRLTVV.

The chain joins TRBV18 to TRBJ2-7; D uncertain. The CDR3 extends over 15 amino acids. Germline CDR1 KGHSH, CDR2 LQKENI. Trimming took 2 bases from V and 2 from J, leaving 13 bases between them. CDR3 nucleotides: TGTGCCAGCTCACCAGCTCAGGCGCCTACCTACGAGCAGTACTTC. Protein sequence: CASSPAQAPTYEQYF.

CDR3 residues: CAWSGYHPGTGGQKLFF. CDR3 DNA: TGTGCCTGGAGTGGGTATCACCCCGGGACAGGGGGTCAGAAACTGTTTTTT. The chain uses TRBV30 and TRBJ1-4, with 11 bases identical to TRBD1. V trimming: 1 base; J trimming: 11 bases; junction bases outside the gene matches: 15. The CDR3 has 17 amino acids. Per germline, CDR1 GTSNPN and CDR2 SVGIG (reference sequence).

The chain carries TRBV6-6 and TRBJ1-5; 7 bases fit TRBD1. The germline V gene encodes CDR1 MNHNY and CDR2 SVGAGI (reference sequence). The CDR3 is 15 amino acids. Trimming removed 6 bases from V and 0 bases from J; junction bases left unmatched: 5. CDR3 amino acids: CASSGTVYSNQPQHF. The CDR3 DNA follows: TGTGCCAGCAGCGGGACAGTTTATAGCAATCAGCCCCAGCATTTT.

The chain couples TRBV7-8 to TRBJ2-7, with 7 bases that match TRBD1. CDR3 length: 14 residues. Germline V gene data show CDR1 as SGHVS and CDR2 as FQNEAQ. J lost 3 bases, V lost 5 bases, and 7 bases had no gene match. The CDR3 reads CASSPDRDSYEQYF. The CDR3 bases are TGTGCCAGCAGCCCAGATCGGGACAGCTACGAGCAGTACTTC.

The V and J genes are TRBV4-1 and TRBJ1-4; D call uncertain. V shed 0 bases and J shed 6 bases, with 11 bases lying between them. Germline values: CDR1 MGHRA, CDR2 YSYEKL. The CDR3 has 15 amino acids. CDR3 in amino acids: CASSQDSREYEKLFF. As DNA, the CDR3 is TGCGCCAGCAGCCAAGATTCGAGGGAATATGAAAAACTGTTTTTT.